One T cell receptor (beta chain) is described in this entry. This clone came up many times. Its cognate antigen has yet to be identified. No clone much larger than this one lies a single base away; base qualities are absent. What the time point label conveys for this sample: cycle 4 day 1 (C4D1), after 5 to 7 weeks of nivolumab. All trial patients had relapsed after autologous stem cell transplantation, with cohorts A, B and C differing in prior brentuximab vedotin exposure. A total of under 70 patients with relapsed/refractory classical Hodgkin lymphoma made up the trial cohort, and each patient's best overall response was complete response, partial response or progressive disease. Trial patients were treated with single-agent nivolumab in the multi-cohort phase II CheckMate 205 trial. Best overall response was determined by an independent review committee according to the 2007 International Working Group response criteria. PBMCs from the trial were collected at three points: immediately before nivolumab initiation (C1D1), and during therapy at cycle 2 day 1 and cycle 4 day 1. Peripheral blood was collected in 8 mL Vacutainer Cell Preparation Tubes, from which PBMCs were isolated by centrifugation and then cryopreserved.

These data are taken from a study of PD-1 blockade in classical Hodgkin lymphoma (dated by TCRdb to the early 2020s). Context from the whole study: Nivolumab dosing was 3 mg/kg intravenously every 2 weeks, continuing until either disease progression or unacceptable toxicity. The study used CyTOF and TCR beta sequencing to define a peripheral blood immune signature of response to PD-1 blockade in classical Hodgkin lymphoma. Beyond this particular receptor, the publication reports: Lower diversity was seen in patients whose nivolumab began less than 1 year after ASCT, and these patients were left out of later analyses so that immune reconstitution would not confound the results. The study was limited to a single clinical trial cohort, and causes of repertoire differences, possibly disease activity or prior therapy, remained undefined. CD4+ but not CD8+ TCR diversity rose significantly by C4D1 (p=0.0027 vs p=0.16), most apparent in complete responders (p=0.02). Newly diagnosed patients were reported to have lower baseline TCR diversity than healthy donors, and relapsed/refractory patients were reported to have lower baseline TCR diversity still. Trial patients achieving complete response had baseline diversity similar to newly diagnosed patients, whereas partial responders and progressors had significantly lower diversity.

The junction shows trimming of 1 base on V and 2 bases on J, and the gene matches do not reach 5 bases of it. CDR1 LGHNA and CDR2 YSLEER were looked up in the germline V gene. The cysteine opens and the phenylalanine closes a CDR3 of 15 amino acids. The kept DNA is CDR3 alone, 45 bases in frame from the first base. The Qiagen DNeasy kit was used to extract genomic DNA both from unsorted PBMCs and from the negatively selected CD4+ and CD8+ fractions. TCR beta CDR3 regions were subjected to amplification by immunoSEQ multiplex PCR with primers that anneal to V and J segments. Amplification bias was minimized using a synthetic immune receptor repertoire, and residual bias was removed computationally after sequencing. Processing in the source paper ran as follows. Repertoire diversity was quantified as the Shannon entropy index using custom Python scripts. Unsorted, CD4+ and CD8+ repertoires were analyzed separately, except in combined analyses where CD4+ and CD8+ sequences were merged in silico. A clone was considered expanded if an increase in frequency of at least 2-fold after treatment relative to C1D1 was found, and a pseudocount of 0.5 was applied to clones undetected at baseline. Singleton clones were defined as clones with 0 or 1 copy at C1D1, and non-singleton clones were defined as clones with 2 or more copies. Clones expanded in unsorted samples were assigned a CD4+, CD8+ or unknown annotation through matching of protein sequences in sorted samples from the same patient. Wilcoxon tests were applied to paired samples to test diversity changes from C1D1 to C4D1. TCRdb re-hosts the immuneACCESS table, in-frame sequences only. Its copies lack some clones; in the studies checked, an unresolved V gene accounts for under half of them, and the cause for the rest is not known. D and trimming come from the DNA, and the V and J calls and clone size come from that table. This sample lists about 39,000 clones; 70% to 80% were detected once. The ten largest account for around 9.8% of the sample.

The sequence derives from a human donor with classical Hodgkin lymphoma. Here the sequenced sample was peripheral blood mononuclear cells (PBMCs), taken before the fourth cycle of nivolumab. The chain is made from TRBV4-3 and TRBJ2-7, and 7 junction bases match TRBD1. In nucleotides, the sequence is TGCGCCAGCAGCCAAGCCAGGACAGGAGCCTACGAGCAGTACTTC. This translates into CASSQARTGAYEQYF.